The rows below give T cell receptor beta chains drawn from one sample of a study of T-cell reconstitution after alpha-beta-depleted transplantation in children. In TCRdb, the PCR reads were re-called with MiXCR into one record per CDR3 protein. The sample lists some 530,000 distinct CDR3 sequences, approximately 12% occurring once. Sequenced material: PBMCs from the stem cell graft donor, taken from the stem cell graft. The receptors were gathered from a human donor who donated a stem cell graft to a child with combined immunodeficiency. Both conserved end residues are part of each CDR3. Each record gives: CDR3 DNA, CDR3 protein, D gene, V gene, clone size, J gene. A D gene is named only where the DNA matches it firmly. Clone size is not always given. Where it is, it says once, few, many or a class for expanded clones.

TGTGCCAGCTCACCATCCGGACTAGCGGGATACGAGCAGTACTTC CASSPSGLAGYEQYF TRBD2 TRBV18 few TRBJ2-7
TGTGCCAGCAGCGTAGAACAGGGCTACTATGGCTACACCTTC CASSVEQGYYGYTF NA TRBV9 NA TRBJ1-2
TGTGCCAGCAATGAGCGGGAGGGCTTGCACATTCAGTACTTC CASNEREGLHIQYF TRBD2 TRBV6-1 NA TRBJ2-4
TGCAGCGTTGAAGATCTACAGAGCTACAATGAGCAGTTCTTC CSVEDLQSYNEQFF NA TRBV29-1 NA TRBJ2-1
TGCGCCAGCAGCTTGGCCGGACTAGCGGGTTACAATGAGCAGTTCTTC CASSLAGLAGYNEQFF TRBD2 TRBV7-2 many TRBJ2-1
TGTGCCACCAGTGAGGCCGGGAAGAGCAATCAGCCCCAGCATTTT CATSEAGKSNQPQHF NA TRBV24-1 many TRBJ1-5
TGTGCCAAGCCAAAGGGGCACAGCGGGAGCGTCAACGAGCAGTACTTC CAKPKGHSGSVNEQYF TRBD2 TRBV6-2/TRBV6-3 many TRBJ2-7
TGTGCCAGCAGCTTAAGGGCACTCAATACGCAGTATTTT CASSLRALNTQYF NA TRBV11-3 NA TRBJ2-3
TGCGCCAGCAGCCAACAGAGGGCGGTCCAAGAGACCCAGTACTTC CASSQQRAVQETQYF NA TRBV5-1 many TRBJ2-5
TGTGCCAGCAGCTTAGACGGGAGTACCCCCTACGAGCAGTACTTC CASSLDGSTPYEQYF NA TRBV7-9 NA TRBJ2-7
TGTGCCAGCAGCTTGGACAGGGACGGTGGCGAGCAGTACTTC CASSLDRDGGEQYF TRBD1 TRBV27 few TRBJ2-7
TGTGCCAGCAGTGACTACAGGAGCTCCTACAATGAGCAGTTCTTC CASSDYRSSYNEQFF NA TRBV6-4 few TRBJ2-1
TGTGCCAGCAGTCGAAGCCGGGGGGCTAATTCACCCCTCCACTTT CASSRSRGANSPLHF NA TRBV12-3/TRBV12-4 many TRBJ1-6
TGTGCCTGGAGTGTGGCCTACAGCACAGATACGCAGTATTTT CAWSVAYSTDTQYF NA TRBV30 NA TRBJ2-3
TGTGCCAGCAGTTCCTGGAGGAGGGAACGTCTCACCTTC CASSSWRRERLTF NA TRBV27 few TRBJ1-2
TGCGCCAGCAGCGAAGCGGGGGGAAACACCGGGGAGCTGTTTTTT CASSEAGGNTGELFF TRBD2 TRBV5-1 few TRBJ2-2
TGCAGTGCTCGACTCCGGGACAATGAGCAGTTCTTC CSARLRDNEQFF NA TRBV20-1 NA TRBJ2-1
TGTGCCAGCAGTTTTTGGGGACCCAAAGAGACCCAGTACTTC CASSFWGPKETQYF NA TRBV12-3/TRBV12-4 many TRBJ2-5
TGCAGCGTTGAAACATCCCGACAGGTCAACAGAGGACGGGGCTACACCTTC CSVETSRQVNRGRGYTF NA TRBV29-1 many TRBJ1-2
TGTGCCAGCAACCCTATACGACGGTATGAGCAGTTCTTC CASNPIRRYEQFF NA TRBV9 many TRBJ2-1
TGTGCCAGCAGCGGGAGCATTAGCACAGATACGCAGTATTTT CASSGSISTDTQYF NA TRBV25-1 many TRBJ2-3
TGTGCCAGCAGTTACAAGGGACTAATCACAGATACGCAGTATTTT CASSYKGLITDTQYF TRBD2 TRBV6-5 many TRBJ2-3
TGTGCCAGCAGCTGGAGCAATACGCAGTATTTT CASSWSNTQYF NA TRBV11-2 NA TRBJ2-3
TGTGCCAGCAGGGGACTGCAGATACGGGAGCTGTTTTTT CASRGLQIRELFF NA TRBV12-3/TRBV12-4 few TRBJ2-2
TGCGCCAGCGTAGAGTTCGGAGGCTTGAACACTGAAGCTTTCTTT CASVEFGGLNTEAFF NA TRBV5-1 NA TRBJ1-1
TGTGCCAGCAGCTTGGCGGGGAAGTACACAGATACGCAGTATTTT CASSLAGKYTDTQYF NA TRBV7-2 NA TRBJ2-3
TGCAGCGTTGCGGGGACTGAAGCTTTCTTT CSVAGTEAFF NA TRBV29-1 NA TRBJ1-1
TGTGCCAGCAGCTTGGATGTGTTCAATGAGCAGTTCTTC CASSLDVFNEQFF NA TRBV7-8 NA TRBJ2-1
TGTGCCAGCAGCCCCAGGGCAGGGCCGAGCACAGATACGCAGTATTTT CASSPRAGPSTDTQYF NA TRBV13 NA TRBJ2-3
TGTGCCAGCAGTTTCGACAGGGACTCAGCCAAAAACATTCAGTACTTC CASSFDRDSAKNIQYF NA TRBV6-2/TRBV6-3 NA TRBJ2-4
TGTGCCGCAGCGAGGGGCAGAATTAGCACAGATACGCAGTATTTT CAAARGRISTDTQYF NA TRBV15 few TRBJ2-3
TGTGCCAGCAGTCATTATGCGTCAGGCCATGAAAAACTGTTTTTT CASSHYASGHEKLFF NA TRBV3-1 NA TRBJ1-4
TGTGCCAGCAGCTCCCGCGCAGGGTGGTCCTACGAGCAGTACTTC CASSSRAGWSYEQYF NA TRBV3-1 NA TRBJ2-7
TGCGCCAGCAGCTTGGGGAGACGGGCAGGGAGCACAGATACGCAGTATTTT CASSLGRRAGSTDTQYF NA TRBV5-1 NA TRBJ2-3
TGCGCCAGCAGCCAATCGATAAAGATGGCGGGGGAAGCTTTCTTT CASSQSIKMAGEAFF NA TRBV5-1 NA TRBJ1-1
TGTGCCACCAGCAGCCAGGGGAGAAGGGGTAATCAGCCCCAGCATTTT CATSSQGRRGNQPQHF NA TRBV15 NA TRBJ1-5
TGTGCCTGGACCAGAGGGGACAGGGGCCCTAACACTGAAGCTTTCTTT CAWTRGDRGPNTEAFF TRBD1 TRBV30 many TRBJ1-1
TGTGCCAGCAGCCTGAGGGTCGCCGAGCAGTACTTC CASSLRVAEQYF NA TRBV7-9 few TRBJ2-7
TGTGCCAGCAGTCCCCGGACAGGGAATTATAATTCACCCCTCCACTTT CASSPRTGNYNSPLHF TRBD1 TRBV27 few TRBJ1-6
TGTGCCAGCAGTCGGGCCCCAACCTCCTACAATGAGCAGTTCTTC CASSRAPTSYNEQFF NA TRBV5-5 few TRBJ2-1
TGTGCCAGCAGTGGTCTCCCGAGCTCCTACAATGAGCAGTTCTTC CASSGLPSSYNEQFF NA TRBV12-3/TRBV12-4 NA TRBJ2-1
TGTGCCAGCAGCCAAGATCCGGCGGGGGGGGGTCCAGATACGCAGTATTTT CASSQDPAGGGPDTQYF TRBD2 TRBV4-2 NA TRBJ2-3
TGTGCCAGCAGCAAAGGTTGGAGCCAAGAGACCCAGTACTTC CASSKGWSQETQYF NA TRBV21-1 NA TRBJ2-5
TGTGCCAGCAGCCCTCCCGGGACAGGGGGAAAACTGGAGACCCAGTACTTC CASSPPGTGGKLETQYF TRBD1 TRBV5-6 NA TRBJ2-5
TGTGCCAGCAGCTGGATACTTAGCGGGGCTCCCTACAATGAGCAGTTCTTC CASSWILSGAPYNEQFF TRBD2 TRBV11-1 NA TRBJ2-1
TGTGCCAGCAGCTTAACCCCGCTAGCGGGAGTTCGGTCCTACAATGAGCAGTTCTTC CASSLTPLAGVRSYNEQFF TRBD2 TRBV7-3 NA TRBJ2-1
TGTGCCAGCTCACCGGGATCTGCGGTCGGCTATGGCTACACCTTC CASSPGSAVGYGYTF NA TRBV18 NA TRBJ1-2
TGTGCCAGCAGTGACAGGGGCGTCTCCGATGAGCAGTTCTTC CASSDRGVSDEQFF NA TRBV6-1 few TRBJ2-1
TGCAGCGCCGGGGGAGAGACCCAGTACTTC CSAGGETQYF NA TRBV29-1 many TRBJ2-5
TGCGCCAGCAGCCAAGACGTGGCGGATACGCAGTATTTT CASSQDVADTQYF NA TRBV4-3 few TRBJ2-3
TGTGCCAGCAGCGCCTCCGTGAATGAGCAGTTCTTC CASSASVNEQFF NA TRBV9 NA TRBJ2-1
TGTGCCACCAGTGGTCGTAGAGGAGAAGAGACCCAGTACTTC CATSGRRGEETQYF NA TRBV24-1 few TRBJ2-5
TGTGCCAGCAGTTACTCCGGGACTCTTGGGGGTAACGAGCAGTACTTC CASSYSGTLGGNEQYF NA TRBV6-5 few TRBJ2-7
TGTGCCAGCAGTTACTACTCGGGACGCCGGAGCGAGCAGTACTTC CASSYYSGRRSEQYF NA TRBV6-5 NA TRBJ2-7
TGTGCCAGCAGCTTAGCGGGACAGGGAGGCTTGTACGAGCAGTACTTC CASSLAGQGGLYEQYF TRBD1 TRBV7-2 few TRBJ2-7
TGCGCCAGCAGCCCTGGACAGGTTAGCACAGATACGCAGTATTTT CASSPGQVSTDTQYF TRBD1 TRBV5-1 many TRBJ2-3
TGCGCCAGCAGTAGCGGGAGGGTTCCAGATACGCAGTATTTT CASSSGRVPDTQYF TRBD2 TRBV5-1 few TRBJ2-3
TGTGCCATCAGTGACGGGGTTCTAGCGGGAGTAGGAGAGACCCAGTACTTC CAISDGVLAGVGETQYF TRBD2 TRBV10-3 few TRBJ2-5
TGCAGTGCTAGAGATAACCGGGACTATGGCTACACCTTC CSARDNRDYGYTF NA TRBV20-1 many TRBJ1-2